Presented here are 14 T cell receptor beta chains from one specimen sequenced in a study of metastatic and nonmetastatic thyroid tumors. Before thyroid surgery, none of the patients had received any treatment. TCRdb redid the clone calls on the PCR reads using MiXCR. The data contain roughly 36,000 clones, 26% of them singletons. The sequencing sample was made of blood. The origin of the receptors is a female donor with papillary thyroid cancer or a benign thyroid nodule (not recorded which). Some clones in this sample may be carry-over from other donors' samples.

This clone was counted many times. J is TRBJ1-2 and V is TRBV28; possible D gene TRBD1, 6 bases. This CDR3 is 17 amino acids long. V was cut by 3 bases and J by 1 base, with 18 bases left in between. Germline CDR1 and CDR2: MDHEN and SYDVKM. The CDR3 DNA sequence: TGTGCCAGCAGTTTCCCTCGGGGGGGGGCGCTTAACTATGGCTACACCTTC. This encodes CASSFPRGGALNYGYTF.

This clone is labeled as medium-sized. The rearrangement links TRBV6-2 or TRBV6-3 to TRBJ2-7; possible D gene TRBD2, 5 bases. V shed 4 bases and J shed 4 bases, with 23 bases lying between them. The CDR3 is made up of 17 amino acids. Germline V gene lookup returns CDR1 MNHEY and CDR2 SVGEGT. This CDR3 reads CASSSPWGDEAFYEQYF. In nucleotides, the CDR3 is TGTGCCAGCAGTTCCCCCTGGGGAGACGAAGCTTTTTACGAGCAGTACTTC.

The CDR3 DNA follows: TGTGCCAGCAGCTTGGGAAGACCGACTAGCGGGAGCTACGAGCAGTACTTC. This sequence encodes CASSLGRPTSGSYEQYF. The chain is built from TRBV11-2 and TRBJ2-7; 12 nucleotides match TRBD2. The CDR3 is made up of 17 amino acids. Germline V lookup: CDR1 SGHAT, CDR2 FQNNGV. With V trimmed by 3 bases and J by 3 bases, 9 bases remained unmatched.

The chain carries TRBV7-2 and TRBJ2-3, with 15 bases lining up with TRBD2. Germline CDR1 SGHTA, CDR2 FQGNSA. The CDR3 covers 17 residues. Losses at the gene ends were 0 bases for V and 8 bases for J; bases not matched to a gene: 6. CDR3 DNA sequence: TGTGCCAGCAGCTTAGCGGGTAGGGGACTAGCGGGAGGTACGCAGTATTTT. Translation: CASSLAGRGLAGGTQYF.

Concerning this clone: Because it lacks the conserved phenylalanine or tryptophan at the end, this CDR3 is likely a read error. The genes are TRBV11-1 and TRBJ2-5; D may be TRBD1 (6 bases). CDR1 and CDR2 (germline): SGHAT, FQDESV (reference sequence). V lost 5 bases, J lost 2 bases, and 12 bases lay in between. The CDR3 runs 14 residues. CDR3 sequence: CASSGTGTQETQYL. CDR3 sequence (DNA): TGTGCCAGCAGCGGAACCGGGACACAAGAGACCCAGTACCTC.

This clone was counted ten times or more. The genes are TRBV6-4 and TRBJ1-5; D unclear. Trimming cost V 0 bases and J 9 bases, with 6 bases left between them. Per germline, CDR1 MRHNA and CDR2 SNTAGT. The CDR3 is 12 residues long. This CDR3 reads CASSDSGGPQHF. Written as DNA, the CDR3 is TGTGCCAGCAGTGACTCGGGAGGGCCCCAGCATTTT.

This clone occurred a few times. Other DNA sequences of this sample code for an identical CDR3. The V gene is TRBV19, the J gene TRBJ2-3; tentative D call: TRBD1 (5 bases). The germline V and J ends were trimmed by 7 bases and 1 base, with 9 bases remaining between them. The germline CDR1 and CDR2 sequences are LNHDA and SQIVND (reference sequence). The length of the CDR3 is 13 residues. The CDR3 is CASNAGRTDTQYF. CDR3 nucleotides: TGTGCCAGTAATGCAGGGCGCACAGATACGCAGTATTTT.

The chain couples TRBV14 to TRBJ2-1, with 8 bases matching TRBD1. The ends lost 1 base at V and 7 bases at J; junction bases unmatched: 9. This CDR3 is built from 16 residues. The germline V gene has CDR1 SGHDN and CDR2 FVKESK. The CDR3: CASSQVRPDRGNEQFF. The CDR3 region has the DNA TGTGCCAGCAGCCAAGTTCGTCCTGACAGGGGTAATGAGCAGTTCTTC.

This clone was recorded many times. The chain combines TRBV5-1 with TRBJ1-2; 8 positions match TRBD1. Trimming cost V 7 bases and J 8 bases; bases outside gene matches: 13. The CDR3 consists of 14 residues. In germline, CDR1 is SGHRS, CDR2 YFSETQ. The CDR3 region has the DNA TGCGCCAGCCGGCTCCCAGGGGGCGATCTCGGCTACACCTTC. As protein: CASRLPGGDLGYTF.

V and J are TRBV6-5 and TRBJ2-7; D unresolved. V lost 1 base, J lost 6 bases, and 25 bases lay in between. This CDR3 is built from 18 residues. Germline V gene sequence: CDR1 MNHEY, CDR2 SVGAGI. This CDR3 is CASSYYNQILGRGREQYF. The DNA of the CDR3 is TGTGCCAGCAGTTACTACAACCAAATTTTAGGTAGAGGCCGCGAGCAGTACTTC.

Ten or more counts support this clone. The chain recombines TRBV7-9 with TRBJ1-4, with unresolved D. Trimming took 5 bases from V and 7 from J, leaving 17 bases between them. Per the germline V gene, CDR1 is SEHNR and CDR2 is FQNEAQ (reference sequence). This CDR3 contains 15 residues. CDR3 in amino acids: CASSPASVRSEKLFF. CDR3 in DNA: TGTGCCAGCAGCCCTGCGAGTGTGCGGAGTGAAAAACTGTTTTTT.

In this sample, this clone turned up a few times. Distinct nucleotide sequences in the sample also encode this CDR3. V usage is TRBV29-1 and J usage is TRBJ1-1; TRBD1 is a possible D gene (6 bases). Deletions cut 7 bases from V and 11 bases from J, with 20 bases between. The CDR3 loop spans 12 amino acids. Germline CDR1 and CDR2: SQVTM and ANQGSEA. In DNA form, the CDR3 reads TGCAGCGCACGGGGGGGCCCCGAGGGGGCTTTCTTT. Translation gives CSARGGPEGAFF.

This clone has at least ten counts. V is TRBV19 and J is TRBJ1-5, with a weak D call TRBD1 (5 bases). This CDR3 region has 14 residues. V gave up 2 bases and J gave up 4 bases, with 9 bases separating them. CDR1 is LNHDA and CDR2 is SQIVND in the germline V gene (reference sequence). The CDR3 DNA follows: TGTGCCAGTAGTATAAGAGGGGATAATCAGCCCCAGCATTTT. Translation gives CASSIRGDNQPQHF.

J is TRBJ1-2 and V is TRBV6-1; a weak D match, TRBD1 (6 bases). The CDR3 is 13 residues long. Trimming shortened V by 7 bases and J by 6 bases, and 15 bases separated the two germline ends. Germline values: CDR1 MNHNS, CDR2 SASEGT. The CDR3, as DNA: TGTGCCAGCACGGCGGGGGGCGCGAATGGCTACACCTTC. It yields the protein CASTAGGANGYTF.